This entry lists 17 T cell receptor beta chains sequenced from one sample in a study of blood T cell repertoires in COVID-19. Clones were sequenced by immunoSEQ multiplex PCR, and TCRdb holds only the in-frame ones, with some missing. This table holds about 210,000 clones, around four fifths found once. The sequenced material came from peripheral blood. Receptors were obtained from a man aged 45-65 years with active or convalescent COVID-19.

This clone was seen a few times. CDR3 amino acids: CASSLEFGKNTEAFF. CDR3 in DNA: TGTGCCAGCAGCTTAGAGTTCGGGAAGAACACTGAAGCTTTCTTT. This chain links TRBV7-9 with TRBJ1-1, with D hard to call. In germline, CDR1 is SEHNR, CDR2 FQNEAQ (reference sequence). Trimming cost V 1 base and J 1 base, with 10 bases left between them. There are 15 residues in the CDR3.

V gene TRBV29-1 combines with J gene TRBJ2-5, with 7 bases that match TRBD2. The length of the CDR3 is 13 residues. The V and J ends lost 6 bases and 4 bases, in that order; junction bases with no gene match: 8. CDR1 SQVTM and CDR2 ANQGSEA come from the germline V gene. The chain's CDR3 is CSVSGAVGETQYF. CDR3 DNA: TGCAGCGTCAGCGGGGCCGTAGGAGAGACCCAGTACTTC.

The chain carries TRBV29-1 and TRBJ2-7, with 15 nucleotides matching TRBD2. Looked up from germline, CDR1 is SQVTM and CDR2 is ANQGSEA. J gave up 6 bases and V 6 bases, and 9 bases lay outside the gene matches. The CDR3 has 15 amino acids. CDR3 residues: CSVRGGGLAGGEQYF. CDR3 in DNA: TGCAGCGTACGTGGGGGGGGACTAGCGGGAGGCGAGCAGTACTTC.

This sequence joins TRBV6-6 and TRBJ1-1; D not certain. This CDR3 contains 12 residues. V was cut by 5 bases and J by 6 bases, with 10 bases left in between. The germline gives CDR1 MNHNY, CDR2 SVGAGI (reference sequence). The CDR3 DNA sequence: TGTGCCAGCAGTAGTCCGAGGGCTGAAGCTTTCTTT. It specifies CASSSPRAEAFF.

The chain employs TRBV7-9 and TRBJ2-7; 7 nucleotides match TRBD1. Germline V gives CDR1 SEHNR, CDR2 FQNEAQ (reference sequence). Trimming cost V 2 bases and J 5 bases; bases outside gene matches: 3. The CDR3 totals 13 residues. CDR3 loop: CASSLSQGDEQYF. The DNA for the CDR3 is TGTGCCAGCAGCTTATCGCAGGGGGACGAGCAGTACTTC.

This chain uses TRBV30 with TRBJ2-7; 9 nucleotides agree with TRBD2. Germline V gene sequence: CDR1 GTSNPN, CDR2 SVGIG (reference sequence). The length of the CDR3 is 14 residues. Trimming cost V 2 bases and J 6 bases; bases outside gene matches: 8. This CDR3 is CAWSYSGGSGEQYF. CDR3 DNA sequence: TGTGCCTGGAGTTATAGCGGGGGATCAGGCGAGCAGTACTTC.

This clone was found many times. The CDR3 sequence is CASRRLAGSGQTYEQYF. CDR3 in DNA: TGCGCCAGCCGCAGACTAGCGGGGAGTGGTCAGACCTACGAGCAGTACTTC. The V and J genes are TRBV5-1 and TRBJ2-7; the match to TRBD2 covers 11 bases. This CDR3 has 17 residues. Germline V gene sequence: CDR1 SGHRS, CDR2 YFSETQ. After removal of 7 bases from V and 2 bases from J, the junction contained 14 bases not matched to a gene.

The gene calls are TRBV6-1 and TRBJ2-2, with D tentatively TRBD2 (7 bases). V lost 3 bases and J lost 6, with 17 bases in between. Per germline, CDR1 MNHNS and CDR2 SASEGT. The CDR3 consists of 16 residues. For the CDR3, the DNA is TGTGCCAGCAGTGATTTGGGGGGGGCTATGGCCGGGGAGCTGTTTTTT. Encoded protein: CASSDLGGAMAGELFF.

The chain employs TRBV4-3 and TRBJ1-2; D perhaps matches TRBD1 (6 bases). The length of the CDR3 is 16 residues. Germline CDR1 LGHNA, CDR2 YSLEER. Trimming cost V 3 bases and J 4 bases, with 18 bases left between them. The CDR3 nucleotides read TGCGCCAGCAGCCAGTCGAAGTTAGGCAGGGGCTATGGCTACACCTTC. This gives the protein CASSQSKLGRGYGYTF.

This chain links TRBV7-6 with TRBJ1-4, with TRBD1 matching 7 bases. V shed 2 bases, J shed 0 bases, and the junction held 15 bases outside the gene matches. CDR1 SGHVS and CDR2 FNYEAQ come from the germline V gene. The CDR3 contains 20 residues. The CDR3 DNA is TGTGCCAGCAGCTTAAAATACGGGACAGACATACTCTCAACTAATGAAAAACTGTTTTTT. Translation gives CASSLKYGTDILSTNEKLFF.

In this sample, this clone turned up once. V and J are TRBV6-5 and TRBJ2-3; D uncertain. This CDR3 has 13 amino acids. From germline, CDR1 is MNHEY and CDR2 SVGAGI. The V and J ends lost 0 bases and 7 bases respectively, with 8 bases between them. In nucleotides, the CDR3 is TGTGCCAGCAGTTACTCGTCAGTAAATACGCAGTATTTT. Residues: CASSYSSVNTQYF.

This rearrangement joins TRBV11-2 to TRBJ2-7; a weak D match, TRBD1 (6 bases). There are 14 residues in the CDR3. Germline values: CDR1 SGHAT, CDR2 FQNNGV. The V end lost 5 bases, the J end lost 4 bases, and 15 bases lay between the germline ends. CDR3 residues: CASSPPTGWYEQYF. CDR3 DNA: TGTGCCAGCAGCCCCCCCACAGGGTGGTACGAGCAGTACTTC.

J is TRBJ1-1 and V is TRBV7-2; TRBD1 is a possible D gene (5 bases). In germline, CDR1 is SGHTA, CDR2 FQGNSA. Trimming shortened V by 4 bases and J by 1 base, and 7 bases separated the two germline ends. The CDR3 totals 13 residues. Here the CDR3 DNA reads TGTGCCAGCAGCTATACAGGGAACACTGAAGCTTTCTTT. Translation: CASSYTGNTEAFF.

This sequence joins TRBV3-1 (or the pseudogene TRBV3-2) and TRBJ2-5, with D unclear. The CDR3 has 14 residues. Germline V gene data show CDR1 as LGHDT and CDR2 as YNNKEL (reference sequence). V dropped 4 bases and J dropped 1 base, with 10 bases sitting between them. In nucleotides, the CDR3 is TGTGCCAGCAGCCCGACTGTCACCCAAGAGACCCAGTACTTC. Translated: CASSPTVTQETQYF.

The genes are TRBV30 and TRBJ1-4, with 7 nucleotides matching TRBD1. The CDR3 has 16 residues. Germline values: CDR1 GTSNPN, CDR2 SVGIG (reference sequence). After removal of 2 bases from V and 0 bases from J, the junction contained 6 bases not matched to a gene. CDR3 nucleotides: TGTGCCTGGAGTATTGGAGGGGGCACAACTAATGAAAAACTGTTTTTT. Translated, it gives CAWSIGGGTTNEKLFF.

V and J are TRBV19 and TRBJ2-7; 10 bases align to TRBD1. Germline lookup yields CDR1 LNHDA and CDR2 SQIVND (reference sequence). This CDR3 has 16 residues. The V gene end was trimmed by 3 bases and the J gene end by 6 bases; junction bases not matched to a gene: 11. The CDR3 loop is CASSIPPSTGGLEQYF. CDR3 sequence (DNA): TGTGCCAGTAGTATCCCCCCCTCGACAGGGGGCCTCGAGCAGTACTTC.

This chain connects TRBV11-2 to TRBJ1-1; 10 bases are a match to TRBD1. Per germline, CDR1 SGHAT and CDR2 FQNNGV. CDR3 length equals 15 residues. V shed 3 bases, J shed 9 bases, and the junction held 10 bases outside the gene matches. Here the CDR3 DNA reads TGTGCCAGCAGCTTCTCTAGAGGGACAGGGGCAAAAGCTTTCTTT. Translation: CASSFSRGTGAKAFF.